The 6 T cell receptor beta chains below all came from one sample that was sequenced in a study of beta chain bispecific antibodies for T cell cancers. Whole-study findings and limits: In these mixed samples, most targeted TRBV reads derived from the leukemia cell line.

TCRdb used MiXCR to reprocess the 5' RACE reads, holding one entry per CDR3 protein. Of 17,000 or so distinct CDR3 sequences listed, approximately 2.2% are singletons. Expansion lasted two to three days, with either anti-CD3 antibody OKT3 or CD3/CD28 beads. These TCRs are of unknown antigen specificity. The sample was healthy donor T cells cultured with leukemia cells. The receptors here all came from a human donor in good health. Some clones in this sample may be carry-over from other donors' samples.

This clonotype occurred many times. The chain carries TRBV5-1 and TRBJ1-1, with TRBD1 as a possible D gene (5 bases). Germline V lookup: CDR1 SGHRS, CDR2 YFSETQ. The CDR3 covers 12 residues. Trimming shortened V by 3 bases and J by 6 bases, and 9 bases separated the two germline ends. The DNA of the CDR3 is TGCGCCAGCAGCTCTACGGGGGCTGAAGCTTTCTTT. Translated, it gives CASSSTGAEAFF.

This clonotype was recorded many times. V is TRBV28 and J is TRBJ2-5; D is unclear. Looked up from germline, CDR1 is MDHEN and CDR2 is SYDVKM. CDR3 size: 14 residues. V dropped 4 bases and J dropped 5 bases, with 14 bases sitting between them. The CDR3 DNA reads TGTGCCAGCAGTTCCAGCCGCCGGCCCGAGACCCAGTACTTC. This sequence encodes CASSSSRRPETQYF.

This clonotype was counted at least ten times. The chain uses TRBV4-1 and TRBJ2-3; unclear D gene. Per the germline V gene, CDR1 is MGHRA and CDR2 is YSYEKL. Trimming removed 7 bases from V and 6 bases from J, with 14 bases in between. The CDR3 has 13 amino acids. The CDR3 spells CASKAVSSDTQYF. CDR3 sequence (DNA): TGCGCCAGCAAAGCCGTGTCTAGTGATACGCAGTATTTT.

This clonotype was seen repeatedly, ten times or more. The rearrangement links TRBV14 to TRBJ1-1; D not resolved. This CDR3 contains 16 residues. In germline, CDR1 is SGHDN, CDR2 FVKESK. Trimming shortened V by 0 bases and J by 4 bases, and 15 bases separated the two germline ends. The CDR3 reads CASSQDEAPGGTEAFF. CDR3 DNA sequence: TGTGCCAGCAGCCAAGATGAGGCCCCGGGAGGCACTGAAGCTTTCTTT.

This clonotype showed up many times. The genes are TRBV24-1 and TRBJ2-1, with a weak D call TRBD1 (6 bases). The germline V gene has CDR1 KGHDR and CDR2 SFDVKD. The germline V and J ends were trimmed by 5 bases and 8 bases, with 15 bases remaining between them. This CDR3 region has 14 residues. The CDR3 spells CATSGGTPSHEQFF. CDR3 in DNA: TGTGCCACCAGTGGGGGGACACCAAGCCATGAGCAGTTCTTC.

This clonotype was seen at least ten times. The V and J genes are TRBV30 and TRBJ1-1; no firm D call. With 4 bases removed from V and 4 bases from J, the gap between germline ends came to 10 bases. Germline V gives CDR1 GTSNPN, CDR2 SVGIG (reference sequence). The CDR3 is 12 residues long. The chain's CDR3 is CAWNGRFTEAFF. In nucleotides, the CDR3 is TGTGCCTGGAATGGGAGATTCACTGAAGCTTTCTTT.